Listed here are 6 T cell receptor beta chains from one sample, sequenced in a study of glioma-infiltrating T cells. Using RNA template, CDR3s of TCR alpha and beta were amplified with iRepertoire arm-PCR. MiXCR, run by TCRdb on the multiplex PCR reads, gives a single entry per CDR3 protein. The profile shows about 3,900 distinct CDR3 sequences, about 90% of them singletons. Sequenced sample: glioma tissue, nonneoplastic brain tissue, or PBMCs (not recorded which). The origin of the receptors is a human donor with low-grade glioma or glioblastoma, undergoing nonglioma brain surgery, or in good health (not recorded which).

With regard to this clonotype: This beta chain is an off-target read within a library intended for alpha chains, so its frequency means little. The chain combines TRBV6-5 with TRBJ2-7; D possibly corresponds to TRBD2 (6 bases). CDR1 MNHEY and CDR2 SVGAGI come from the germline V gene. This CDR3 is 17 amino acids long. The V end lost 2 bases, the J end lost 1 base, and 18 bases lay between the germline ends. The CDR3 nucleotides read TGTGCCAGCAGTTACATGGGGCTAGCGCTGGGATCCTACGAGCAGTACTTC. Amino acids: CASSYMGLALGSYEQYF.

As regards this clonotype: The library was built for alpha chains, so this beta chain is an off-target read and its size means little. The CDR3 reads CASRLQGTDTQYF. The CDR3 coding sequence is TGTGCCAGCAGGTTACAGGGGACAGATACGCAGTATTTT. The V and J genes are TRBV6-9 and TRBJ2-3, with 7 nucleotides matching TRBD1. Germline V gene lookup returns CDR1 MNHGY and CDR2 SVAAGI. The J segment lost 3 bases and the V segment lost 6 bases, leaving 3 bases of the junction unmatched. The CDR3 covers 13 residues.

Of note for this clonotype: With the library built for alpha chains, this beta chain is off target and its frequency is not meaningful. The chain couples TRBV27 to TRBJ1-1; D not resolved. Trimming took off 3 bases at V and 4 bases at J, with 12 bases between the two ends. Germline loops: CDR1 MNHEY, CDR2 SMNVEV (reference sequence). This CDR3 region has 14 residues. CDR3 bases: TGTGCCAGCAGTTTGAGCATTCTGAGCACTGAAGCTTTCTTT. Its protein is CASSLSILSTEAFF.

As regards this clonotype: One end of the junction does not line up with germline, which may come from a read error. For a library built for alpha chains, this beta chain is a stray read; little rests on its size. The CDR3 DNA follows: TGCAGTGCTGGAGACCCAAACTCGGACAGGGCCGACTATGGCTACACCTTC. This gives the protein CSAGDPNSDRADYGYTF. The chain uses TRBV20-1 and TRBJ1-2, with 8 bases aligning to TRBD1. This CDR3 is built from 17 residues. Germline V gene data show CDR1 as DFQATT and CDR2 as SNEGSKA (reference sequence).

Remarks on this clonotype: This beta chain appears as a stray read in a library generated for alpha chains; its size is not informative. The V and J genes are TRBV27 and TRBJ2-7, with 7 bases aligning to TRBD1. The junction had 14 bases not matched to a gene; V was cut back by 5 bases and J by 7 bases. The CDR3 length is 15 residues. Germline V gene data show CDR1 as MNHEY and CDR2 as SMNVEV (reference sequence). The CDR3 sequence is CASSKPGQTPWEQYV. The CDR3 region has the DNA TGTGCCAGCAGTAAACCGGGACAGACCCCGTGGGAGCAGTACGTC.

Turning to this clonotype: This beta chain is a stray read from a library made for alpha chains; its abundance is not meaningful. V and J are TRBV10-2 and TRBJ1-5; D is ambiguous. Germline V lookup: CDR1 WSHSY, CDR2 SAAADI. Trimming took 3 bases from V and 5 from J, leaving 14 bases between them. The CDR3 spans 15 residues. The CDR3 DNA reads as TGCGCCAGCAGTGACTGGGTAGGCGTCGATCAGCCCCAGCATTTT. Encoded protein: CASSDWVGVDQPQHF.